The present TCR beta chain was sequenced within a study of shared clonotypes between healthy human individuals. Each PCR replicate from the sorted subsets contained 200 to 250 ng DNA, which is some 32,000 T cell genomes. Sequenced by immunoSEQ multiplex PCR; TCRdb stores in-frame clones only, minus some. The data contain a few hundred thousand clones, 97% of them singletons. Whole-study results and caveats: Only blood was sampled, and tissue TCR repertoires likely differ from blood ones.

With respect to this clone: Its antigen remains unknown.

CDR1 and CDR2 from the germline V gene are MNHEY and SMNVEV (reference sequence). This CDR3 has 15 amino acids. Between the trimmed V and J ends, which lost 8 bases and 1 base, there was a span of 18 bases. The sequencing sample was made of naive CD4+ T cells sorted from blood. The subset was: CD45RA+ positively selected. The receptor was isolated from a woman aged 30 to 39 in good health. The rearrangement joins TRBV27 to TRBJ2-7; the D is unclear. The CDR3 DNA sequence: TGTGCCAGCGGAGTTGATTGGTCAGGATCCTACGAGCAGTACTTC. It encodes CASGVDWSGSYEQYF.